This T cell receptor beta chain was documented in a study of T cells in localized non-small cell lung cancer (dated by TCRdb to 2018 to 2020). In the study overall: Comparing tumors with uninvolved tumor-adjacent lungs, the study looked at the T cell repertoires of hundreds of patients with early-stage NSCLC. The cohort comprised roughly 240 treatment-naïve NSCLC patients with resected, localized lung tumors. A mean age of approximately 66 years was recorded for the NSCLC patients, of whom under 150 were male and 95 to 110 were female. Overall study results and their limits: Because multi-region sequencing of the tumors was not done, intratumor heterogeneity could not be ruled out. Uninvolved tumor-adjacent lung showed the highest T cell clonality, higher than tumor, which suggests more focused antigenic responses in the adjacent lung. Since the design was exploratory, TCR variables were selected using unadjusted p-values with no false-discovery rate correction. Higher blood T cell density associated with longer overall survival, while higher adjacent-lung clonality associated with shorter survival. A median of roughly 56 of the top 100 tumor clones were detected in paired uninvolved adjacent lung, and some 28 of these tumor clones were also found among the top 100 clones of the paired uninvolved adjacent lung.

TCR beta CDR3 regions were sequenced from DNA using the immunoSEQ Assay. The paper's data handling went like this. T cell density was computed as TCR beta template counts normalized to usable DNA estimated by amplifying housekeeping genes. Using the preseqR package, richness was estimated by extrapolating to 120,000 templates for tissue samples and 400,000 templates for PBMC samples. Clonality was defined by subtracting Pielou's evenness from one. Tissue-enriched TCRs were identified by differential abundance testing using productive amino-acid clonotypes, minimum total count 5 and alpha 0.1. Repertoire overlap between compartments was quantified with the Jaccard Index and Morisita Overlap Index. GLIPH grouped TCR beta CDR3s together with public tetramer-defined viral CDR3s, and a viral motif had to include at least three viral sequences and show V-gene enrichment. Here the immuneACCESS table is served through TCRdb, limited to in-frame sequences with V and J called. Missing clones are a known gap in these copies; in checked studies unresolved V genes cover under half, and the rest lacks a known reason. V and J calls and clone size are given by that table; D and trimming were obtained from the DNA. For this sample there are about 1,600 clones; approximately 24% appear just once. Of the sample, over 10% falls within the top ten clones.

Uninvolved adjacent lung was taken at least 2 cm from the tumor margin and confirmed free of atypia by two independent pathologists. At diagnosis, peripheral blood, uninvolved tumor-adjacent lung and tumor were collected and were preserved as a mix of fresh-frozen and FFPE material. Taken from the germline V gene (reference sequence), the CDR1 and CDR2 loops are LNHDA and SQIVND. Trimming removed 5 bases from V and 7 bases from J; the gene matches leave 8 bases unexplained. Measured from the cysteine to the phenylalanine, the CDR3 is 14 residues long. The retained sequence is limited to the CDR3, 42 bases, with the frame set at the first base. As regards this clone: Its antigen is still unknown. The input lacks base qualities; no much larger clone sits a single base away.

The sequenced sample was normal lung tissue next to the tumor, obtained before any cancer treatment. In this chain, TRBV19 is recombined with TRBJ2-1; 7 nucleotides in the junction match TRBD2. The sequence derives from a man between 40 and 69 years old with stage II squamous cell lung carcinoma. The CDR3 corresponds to CASSWGRALNEQFF. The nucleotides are TGTGCCAGTAGTTGGGGGAGGGCCTTGAATGAGCAGTTCTTC.